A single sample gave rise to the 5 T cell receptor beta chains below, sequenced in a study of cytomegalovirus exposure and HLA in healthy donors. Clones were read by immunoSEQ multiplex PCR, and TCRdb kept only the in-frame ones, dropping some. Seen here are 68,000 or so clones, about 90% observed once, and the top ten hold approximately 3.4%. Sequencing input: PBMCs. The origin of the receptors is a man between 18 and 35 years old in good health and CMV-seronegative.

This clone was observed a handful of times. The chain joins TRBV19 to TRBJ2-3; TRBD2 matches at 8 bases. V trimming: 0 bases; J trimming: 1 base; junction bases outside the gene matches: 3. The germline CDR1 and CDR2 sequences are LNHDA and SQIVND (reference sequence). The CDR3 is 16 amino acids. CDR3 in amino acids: CASSIDSGIGTDTQYF. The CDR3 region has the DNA TGTGCCAGTAGTATAGATAGCGGGATTGGCACAGATACGCAGTATTTT.

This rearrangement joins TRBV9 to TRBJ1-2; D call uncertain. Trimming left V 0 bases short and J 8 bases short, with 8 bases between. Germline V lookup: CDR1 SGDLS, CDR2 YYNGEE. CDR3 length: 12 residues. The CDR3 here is CASSVDVSGYTF. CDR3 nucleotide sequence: TGTGCCAGCAGCGTAGATGTATCCGGCTACACCTTC.

CDR3 nucleotides: TGTGCCAGCATTAACGAACGGGACATTCAGTACTTC. Translation: CASINERDIQYF. V gene TRBV6-5 combines with J gene TRBJ2-4, with D unresolved. Germline V gene data show CDR1 as MNHEY and CDR2 as SVGAGI. Trimming took off 7 bases at V and 8 bases at J, with 12 bases between the two ends. This CDR3 has 12 amino acids.

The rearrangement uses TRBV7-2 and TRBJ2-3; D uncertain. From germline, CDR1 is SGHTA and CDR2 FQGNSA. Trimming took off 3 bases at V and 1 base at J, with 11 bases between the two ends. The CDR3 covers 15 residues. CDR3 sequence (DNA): TGTGCCAGCAGCTTTCTCGGGTACCGCACAGATACGCAGTATTTT. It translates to CASSFLGYRTDTQYF.

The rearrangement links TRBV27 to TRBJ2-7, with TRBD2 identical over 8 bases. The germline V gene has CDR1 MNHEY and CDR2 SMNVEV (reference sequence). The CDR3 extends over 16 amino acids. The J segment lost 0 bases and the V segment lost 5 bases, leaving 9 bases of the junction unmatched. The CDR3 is CASSSTLAGFSYEQYF. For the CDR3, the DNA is TGTGCCAGCAGTAGCACGCTAGCGGGCTTCTCCTACGAGCAGTACTTC.